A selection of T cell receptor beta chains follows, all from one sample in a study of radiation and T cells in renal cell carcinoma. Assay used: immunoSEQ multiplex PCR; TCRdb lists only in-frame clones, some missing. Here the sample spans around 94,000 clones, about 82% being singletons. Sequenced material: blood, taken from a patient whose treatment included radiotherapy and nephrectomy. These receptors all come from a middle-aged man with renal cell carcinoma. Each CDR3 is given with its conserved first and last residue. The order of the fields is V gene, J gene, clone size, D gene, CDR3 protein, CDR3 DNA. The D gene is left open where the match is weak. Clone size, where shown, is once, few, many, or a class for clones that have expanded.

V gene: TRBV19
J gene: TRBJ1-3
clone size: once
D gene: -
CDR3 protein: CASINRGSGNTIYF
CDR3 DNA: TGTGCCAGTATAAACCGGGGCTCTGGAAACACCATATATTTT

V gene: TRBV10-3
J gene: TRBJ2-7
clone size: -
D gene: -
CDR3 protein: CAITQGPRSSYEQYF
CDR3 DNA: TGTGCCATCACTCAGGGGCCTAGATCCTCCTACGAGCAGTACTTC

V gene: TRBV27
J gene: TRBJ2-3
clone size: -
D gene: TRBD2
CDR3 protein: CASSVGLAGDTQYF
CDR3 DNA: TGTGCCAGCAGTGTCGGACTAGCGGGAGATACGCAGTATTTT

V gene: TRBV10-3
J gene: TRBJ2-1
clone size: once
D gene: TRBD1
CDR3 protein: CAISGGQAENEQFF
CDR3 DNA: TGTGCCATCAGTGGGGGACAGGCGGAGAATGAGCAGTTCTTC

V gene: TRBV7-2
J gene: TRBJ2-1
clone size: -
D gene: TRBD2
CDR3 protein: CASSSVAGVVHEQFF
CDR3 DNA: TGTGCCAGCAGCTCAGTAGCGGGAGTGGTCCATGAGCAGTTCTTC

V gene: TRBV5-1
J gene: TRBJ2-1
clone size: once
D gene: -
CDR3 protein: CASSLMDNEQFF
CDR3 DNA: TGCGCCAGCAGCTTGATGGATAATGAGCAGTTCTTC

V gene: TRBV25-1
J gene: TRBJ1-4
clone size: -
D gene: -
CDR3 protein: CASSELGGVNEKLFF
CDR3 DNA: TGTGCCAGCAGTGAATTAGGGGGGGTTAATGAAAAACTGTTTTTT

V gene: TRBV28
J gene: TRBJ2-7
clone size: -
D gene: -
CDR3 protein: CASSPDKGIREQYF
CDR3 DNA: TGTGCCAGCAGTCCGGATAAAGGGATACGAGAGCAGTACTTC

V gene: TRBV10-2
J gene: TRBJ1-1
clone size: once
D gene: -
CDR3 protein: CASSRASGTEAFF
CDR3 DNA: TGCGCCAGCTCACGGGCCTCGGGGACTGAAGCTTTCTTT

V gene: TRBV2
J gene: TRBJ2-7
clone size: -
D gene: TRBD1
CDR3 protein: CASSGQGAYEQYF
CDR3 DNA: TGTGCCAGCAGTGGACAGGGGGCCTACGAGCAGTACTTC

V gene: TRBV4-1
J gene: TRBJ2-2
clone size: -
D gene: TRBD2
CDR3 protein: CASSPGLATTGELFF
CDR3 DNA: TGCGCCAGCAGCCCCGGACTAGCTACGACCGGGGAGCTGTTTTTT

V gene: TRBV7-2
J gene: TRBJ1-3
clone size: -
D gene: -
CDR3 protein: CASSEGRLGNTIYF
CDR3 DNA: TGTGCCAGCAGCGAGGGACGATTGGGAAACACCATATATTTT

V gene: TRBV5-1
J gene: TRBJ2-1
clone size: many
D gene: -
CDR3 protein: CASSLGSGEYNEQFF
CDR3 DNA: TGCGCCAGCAGCTTGGGTTCGGGAGAATACAATGAGCAGTTCTTC

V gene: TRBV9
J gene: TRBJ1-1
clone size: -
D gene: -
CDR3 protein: CASSVEGGTNTEAFF
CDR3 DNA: TGTGCCAGCAGCGTGGAGGGGGGGACGAACACTGAAGCTTTCTTT